This T cell receptor beta chain was found in a study of glioma-infiltrating T cells after dendritic cell vaccination. Trimming took off 1 base at V and 2 bases at J, with 15 bases between the two ends. CDR3 length: 17 amino acids. Per germline, CDR1 SGHVS and CDR2 FQNEAQ. Regarding time point: after dendritic cell vaccination, including at tumor progression/relapse. Primers: 60 V beta forward and 13 J beta reverse. Clones were sequenced by immunoSEQ multiplex PCR, and TCRdb holds only the in-frame ones, with some missing. The sample consists of approximately 46,000 clones, approximately 90% of them appearing once.

This TCR came from a human donor with glioblastoma. Sequences were derived from blood, sampled after dendritic cell vaccination. V usage is TRBV7-8 and J usage is TRBJ2-1; D is possibly TRBD2 (6 bases). The chain's CDR3 is CASSLGTGGIPYNEQFF. CDR3 bases: TGTGCCAGCAGCTTAGGAACCGGCGGGATCCCCTACAATGAGCAGTTCTTC.